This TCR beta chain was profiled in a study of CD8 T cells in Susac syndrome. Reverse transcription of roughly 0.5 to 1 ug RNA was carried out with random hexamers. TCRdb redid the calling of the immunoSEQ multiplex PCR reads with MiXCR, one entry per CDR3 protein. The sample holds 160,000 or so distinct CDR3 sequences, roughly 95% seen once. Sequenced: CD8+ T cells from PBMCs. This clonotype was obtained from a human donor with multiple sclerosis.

The CDR3 sequence is CASSLLWGDQETQYF. The CDR3 DNA follows: TGTGCCAGCAGCTTATTGTGGGGGGATCAAGAGACCCAGTACTTC. The J gene is TRBJ2-5, the V gene TRBV11-2; tentatively, D is TRBD2 (6 bases). V was pared by 2 bases and J by 2 bases, with 12 bases between. The CDR3 consists of 15 residues. Per the germline V gene, CDR1 is SGHAT and CDR2 is FQNNGV.